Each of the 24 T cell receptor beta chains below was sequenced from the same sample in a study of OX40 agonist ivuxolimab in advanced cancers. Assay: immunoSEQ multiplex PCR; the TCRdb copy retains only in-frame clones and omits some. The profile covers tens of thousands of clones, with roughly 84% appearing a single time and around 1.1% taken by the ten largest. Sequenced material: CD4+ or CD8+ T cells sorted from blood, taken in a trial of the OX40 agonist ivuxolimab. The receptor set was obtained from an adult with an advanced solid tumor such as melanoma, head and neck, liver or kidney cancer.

The CDR3 sequence: CASSPRGEPSYEQYF. The CDR3 coding sequence is TGTGCCAGCAGTCCCCGGGGGGAACCCTCCTACGAGCAGTACTTC. This rearrangement joins TRBV27 to TRBJ2-7, with 7 bases matching TRBD2. The CDR3 spans 15 residues. Germline V gene sequence: CDR1 MNHEY, CDR2 SMNVEV (reference sequence). The junction had 7 bases not matched to a gene; V was cut back by 5 bases and J by 0 bases.

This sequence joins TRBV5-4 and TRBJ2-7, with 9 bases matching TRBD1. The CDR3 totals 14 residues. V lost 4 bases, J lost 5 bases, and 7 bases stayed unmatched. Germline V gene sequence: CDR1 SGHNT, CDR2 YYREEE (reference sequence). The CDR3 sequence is CASSPPGQGHEQYF. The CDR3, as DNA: TGTGCCAGCAGCCCTCCGGGACAGGGACACGAGCAGTACTTC. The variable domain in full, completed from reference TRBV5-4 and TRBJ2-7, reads ETGVTQSPTHLIKTRGQQVTLRCSSQSGHNTVSWYQQALGQGPQFIFQYYREEENGRGNFPPRFSGLQFPNYSSELNVNALELDDSALYLCASSPPGQGHEQYFGPGTRLTVT.

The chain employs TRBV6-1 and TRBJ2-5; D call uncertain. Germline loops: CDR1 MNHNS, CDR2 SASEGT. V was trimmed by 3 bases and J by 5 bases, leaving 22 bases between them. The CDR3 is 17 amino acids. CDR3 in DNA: TGTGCCAGCAGTGACTGGGTAGGCGGTAGGGTCGGGGAGACCCAGTACTTC. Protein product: CASSDWVGGRVGETQYF.

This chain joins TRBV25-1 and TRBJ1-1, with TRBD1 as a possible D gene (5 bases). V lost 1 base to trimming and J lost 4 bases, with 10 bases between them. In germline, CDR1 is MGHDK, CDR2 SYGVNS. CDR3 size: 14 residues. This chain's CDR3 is CASSELGDRTEAFF. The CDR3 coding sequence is TGTGCCAGCAGTGAATTGGGGGATCGCACTGAAGCTTTCTTT.

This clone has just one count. CDR3 bases: TGTGCCAGTAGCCGGGGAGGGGTCCCCGATCAGCCCCAGCATTTT. It translates to CASSRGGVPDQPQHF. The chain carries TRBV19 and TRBJ1-5; D may be TRBD1 (5 bases). This CDR3 region has 15 residues. V lost 6 bases to trimming and J lost 5 bases, with 17 bases between them. Germline V gene lookup returns CDR1 LNHDA and CDR2 SQIVND (reference sequence). Full variable domain (remainder filled in from reference TRBV19 and TRBJ1-5): DGGITQSPKYLFRKEGQNVTLSCEQNLNHDAMYWYRQDPGQGLRLIYYSQIVNDFQKGDIAEGYSVSREKKESFPLTVTSAQKNPTAFYLCASSRGGVPDQPQHFGDGTRLSIL.

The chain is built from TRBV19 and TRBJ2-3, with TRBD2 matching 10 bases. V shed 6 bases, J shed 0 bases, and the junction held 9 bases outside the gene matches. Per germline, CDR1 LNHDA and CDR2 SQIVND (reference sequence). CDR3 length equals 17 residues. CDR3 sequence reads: CASSALAGVLSTDTQYF. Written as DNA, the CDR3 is TGTGCCAGTAGCGCGCTAGCGGGGGTACTAAGCACAGATACGCAGTATTTT.

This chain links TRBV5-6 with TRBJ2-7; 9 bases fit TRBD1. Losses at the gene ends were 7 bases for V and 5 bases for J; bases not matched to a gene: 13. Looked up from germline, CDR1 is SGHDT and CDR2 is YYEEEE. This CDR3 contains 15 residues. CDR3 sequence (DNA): TGTGCCAGCCGTAGGGCCGGGACAGGGCCCCACGAGCAGTACTTC. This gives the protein CASRRAGTGPHEQYF.

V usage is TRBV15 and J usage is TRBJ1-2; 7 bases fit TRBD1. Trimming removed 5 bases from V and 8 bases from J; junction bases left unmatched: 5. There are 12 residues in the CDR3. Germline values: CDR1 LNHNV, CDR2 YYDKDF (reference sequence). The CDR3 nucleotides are TGTGCCACCAGCGGGACAGTCGGCGGCTACACCTTC. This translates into CATSGTVGGYTF.

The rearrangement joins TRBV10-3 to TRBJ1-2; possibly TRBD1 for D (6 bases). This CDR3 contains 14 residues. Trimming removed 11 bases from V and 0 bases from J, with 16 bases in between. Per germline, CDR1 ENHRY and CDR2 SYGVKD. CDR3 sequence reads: CAVTRDTANYGYTF. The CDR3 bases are TGTGCCGTAACTAGGGACACCGCTAACTATGGCTACACCTTC.

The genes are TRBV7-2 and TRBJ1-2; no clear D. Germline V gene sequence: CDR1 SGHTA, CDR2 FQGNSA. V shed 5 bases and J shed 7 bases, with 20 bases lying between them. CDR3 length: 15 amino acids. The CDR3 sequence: CASSPSLSQEVGYTF. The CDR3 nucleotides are TGTGCCAGCAGCCCCAGTTTGAGCCAGGAGGTTGGCTACACCTTC.

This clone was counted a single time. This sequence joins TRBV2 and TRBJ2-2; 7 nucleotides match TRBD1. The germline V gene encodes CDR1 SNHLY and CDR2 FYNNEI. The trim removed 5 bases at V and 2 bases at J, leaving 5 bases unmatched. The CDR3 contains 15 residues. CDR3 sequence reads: CASSWTGDNTGELFF. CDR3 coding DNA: TGTGCCAGCAGTTGGACAGGAGATAACACCGGGGAGCTGTTTTTT.

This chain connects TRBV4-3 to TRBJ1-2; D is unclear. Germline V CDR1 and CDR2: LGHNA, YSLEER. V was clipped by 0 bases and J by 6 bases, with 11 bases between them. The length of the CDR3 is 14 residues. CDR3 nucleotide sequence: TGCGCCAGCAGCCAAGATTGGGCAGGAGATGGCTACACCTTC. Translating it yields CASSQDWAGDGYTF.

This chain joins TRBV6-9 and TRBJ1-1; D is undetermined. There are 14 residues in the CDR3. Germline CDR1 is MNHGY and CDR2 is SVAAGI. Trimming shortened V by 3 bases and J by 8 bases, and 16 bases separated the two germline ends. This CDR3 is CASSYPPPQGEAFF. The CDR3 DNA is TGTGCCAGCAGTTACCCGCCCCCACAAGGAGAAGCTTTCTTT.

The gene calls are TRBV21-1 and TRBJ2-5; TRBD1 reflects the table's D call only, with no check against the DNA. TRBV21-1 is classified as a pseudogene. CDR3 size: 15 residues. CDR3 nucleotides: TGTGCCAGCAGCCGCCCGGGACAGCTCGGTGGGGCCCAGTACTTC. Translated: CASSRPGQLGGAQYF.

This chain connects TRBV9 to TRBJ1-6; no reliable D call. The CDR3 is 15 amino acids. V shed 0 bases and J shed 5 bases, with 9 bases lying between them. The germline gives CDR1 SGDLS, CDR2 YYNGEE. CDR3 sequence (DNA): TGTGCCAGCAGCGTAGAGGACGTAGATAATTCACCCCTCCACTTT. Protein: CASSVEDVDNSPLHF.

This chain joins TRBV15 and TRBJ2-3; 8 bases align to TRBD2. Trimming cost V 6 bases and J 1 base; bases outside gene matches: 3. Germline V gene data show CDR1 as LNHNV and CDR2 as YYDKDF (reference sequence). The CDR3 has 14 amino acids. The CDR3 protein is CATRGRGGTDTQYF. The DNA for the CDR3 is TGTGCCACCAGGGGGCGGGGGGGCACAGATACGCAGTATTTT.

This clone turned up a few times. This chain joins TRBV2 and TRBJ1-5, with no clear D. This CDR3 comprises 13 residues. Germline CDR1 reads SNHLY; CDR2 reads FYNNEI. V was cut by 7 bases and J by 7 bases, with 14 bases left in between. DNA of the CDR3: TGTGCCAGCATGAGGAGCGATGGACAGCCCCAGCATTTT. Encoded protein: CASMRSDGQPQHF.

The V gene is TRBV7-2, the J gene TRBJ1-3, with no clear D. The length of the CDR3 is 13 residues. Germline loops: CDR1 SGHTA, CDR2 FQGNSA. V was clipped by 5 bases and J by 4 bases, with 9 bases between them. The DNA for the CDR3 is TGTGCCAGCAGCCCGAATGCAGGAAACACCATATATTTT. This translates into CASSPNAGNTIYF.

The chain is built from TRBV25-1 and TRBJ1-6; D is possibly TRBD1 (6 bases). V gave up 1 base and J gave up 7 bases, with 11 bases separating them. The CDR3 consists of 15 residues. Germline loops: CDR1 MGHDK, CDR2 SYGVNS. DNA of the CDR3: TGTGCCAGCAGTGAATCCTACAGGGAAAATTCACCCCTCCACTTT. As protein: CASSESYRENSPLHF.

CDR3 coding DNA: TGTGCCAGCTCCTACGACGCTAGCGAAAAACTGTTTTTT. This translates into CASSYDASEKLFF. The chain combines TRBV18 with TRBJ1-4; D is uncertain. This CDR3 spans 13 amino acids. The germline CDR1 and CDR2 sequences are KGHSH and LQKENI. The germline V and J ends were trimmed by 6 bases and 8 bases, with 13 bases remaining between them. The full variable domain, completed using reference TRBV18 and TRBJ1-4, is NAGVMQNPRHLVRRRGQEARLRCSPMKGHSHVYWYRQLPEEGLKFMVYLQKENIIDESGMPKERFSAEFPKEGPSILRIQQVVRGDSAAYFCASSYDASEKLFFGSGTQLSVL.

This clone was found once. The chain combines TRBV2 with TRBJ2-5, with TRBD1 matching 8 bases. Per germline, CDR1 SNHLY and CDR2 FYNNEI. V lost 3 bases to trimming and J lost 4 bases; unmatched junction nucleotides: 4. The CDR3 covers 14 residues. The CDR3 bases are TGTGCCAGCAGTGAGGGGACAGGAGGAGAGACCCAGTACTTC. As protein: CASSEGTGGETQYF.

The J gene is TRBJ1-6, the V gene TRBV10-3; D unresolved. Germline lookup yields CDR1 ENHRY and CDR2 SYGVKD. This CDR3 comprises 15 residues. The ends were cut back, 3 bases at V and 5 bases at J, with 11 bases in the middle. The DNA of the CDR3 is TGTGCCATCAGTGAACGGACGGTTCATAATTCACCCCTCCACTTT. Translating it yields CAISERTVHNSPLHF.

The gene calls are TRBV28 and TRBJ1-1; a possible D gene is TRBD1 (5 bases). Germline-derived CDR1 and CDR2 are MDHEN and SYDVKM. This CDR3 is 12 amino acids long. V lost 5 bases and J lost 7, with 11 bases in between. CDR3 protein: CASSRDFIEAFF. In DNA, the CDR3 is TGTGCCAGCAGTCGGGACTTCATTGAAGCTTTCTTT.

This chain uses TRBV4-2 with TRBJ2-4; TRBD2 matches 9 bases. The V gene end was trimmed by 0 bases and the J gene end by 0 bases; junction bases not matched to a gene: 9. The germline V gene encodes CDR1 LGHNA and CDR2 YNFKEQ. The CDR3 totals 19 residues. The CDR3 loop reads CASSQDLASGVLAKNIQYF. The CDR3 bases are TGTGCCAGCAGCCAAGATCTAGCTAGCGGGGTATTAGCCAAAAACATTCAGTACTTC.